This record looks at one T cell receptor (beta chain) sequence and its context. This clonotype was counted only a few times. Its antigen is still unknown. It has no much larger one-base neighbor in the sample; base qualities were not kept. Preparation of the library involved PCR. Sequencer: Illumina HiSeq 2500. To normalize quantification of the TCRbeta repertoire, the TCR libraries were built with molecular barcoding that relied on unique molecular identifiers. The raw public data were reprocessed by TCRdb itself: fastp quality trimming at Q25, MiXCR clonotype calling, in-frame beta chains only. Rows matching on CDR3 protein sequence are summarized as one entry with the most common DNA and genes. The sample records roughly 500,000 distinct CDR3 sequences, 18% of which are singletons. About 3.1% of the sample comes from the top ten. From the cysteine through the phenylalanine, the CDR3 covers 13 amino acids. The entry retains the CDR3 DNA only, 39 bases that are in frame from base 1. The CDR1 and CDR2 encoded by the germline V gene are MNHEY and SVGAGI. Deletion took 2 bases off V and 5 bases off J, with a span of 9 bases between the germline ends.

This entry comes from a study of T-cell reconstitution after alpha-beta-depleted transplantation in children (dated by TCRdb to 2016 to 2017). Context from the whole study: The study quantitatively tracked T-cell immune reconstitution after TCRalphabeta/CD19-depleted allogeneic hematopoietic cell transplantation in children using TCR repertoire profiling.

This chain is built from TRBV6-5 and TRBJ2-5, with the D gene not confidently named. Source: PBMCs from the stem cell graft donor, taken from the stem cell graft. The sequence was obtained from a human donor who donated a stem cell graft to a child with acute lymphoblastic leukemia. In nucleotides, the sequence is TGTGCCAGCAGTTACATCCCCGACGAGACCCAGTACTTC. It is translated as CASSYIPDETQYF.